This T cell receptor (beta chain) stems from a study of metastatic and nonmetastatic thyroid tumors. The CDR3 has 15 residues. Germline lookup yields CDR1 MDHEN and CDR2 SYDVKM. Patients were all untreated before their thyroid surgery. TCRdb re-analyzed the PCR reads using MiXCR. The profile shows 25,000 to 30,000 clones, roughly 16% of them singletons. This clone has a handful of counts. One end of the junction varies from germline; a read error may be responsible. This chain joins TRBV28 and TRBJ1-5; D perhaps matches TRBD1 (5 bases). The sequence came from a female donor with papillary thyroid cancer or a benign thyroid nodule (not recorded which). Some clones in this sample may be carry-over from other donors' samples. Sequenced sample: blood. The CDR3 loop reads CASSFQGRSNQSQDF. CDR3 in DNA: TGTGCCAGCAGTTTCCAGGGAAGGAGCAATCAGTCCCAGGATTTT.